This TCR beta chain comes out of a study of cytomegalovirus exposure and HLA in healthy donors. Participants comprised healthy donors of bone marrow. This PCR relied on a set of 60 Vbeta primers and 13 Jbeta primers. Sequenced by immunoSEQ multiplex PCR; TCRdb stores in-frame clones only, minus some. The sample gives about 130,000 clones, roughly 80% of which show up once; around 1.3% is in the top ten. The sample consisted of PBMCs. This sequence was found in a girl aged 2 to 10 in good health and CMV-seronegative.

The CDR3 coding sequence is TGTGCCAGCTCACCGGTTAGGACTAGCGGGATCGACGAGCAGTACTTC. It codes for CASSPVRTSGIDEQYF. The rearrangement joins TRBV18 to TRBJ2-7; 12 positions match TRBD2. The length of the CDR3 is 16 residues. V shed 3 bases and J 5 bases; nucleotides not matched to a gene: 8. Germline-derived CDR1 and CDR2 are KGHSH and LQKENI.